These 20 T cell receptor beta chains originate from one sample sequenced in a study of blood T cell repertoires in COVID-19. TCRdb keeps only in-frame clones here, not all; method: immunoSEQ multiplex PCR. The data contain hundreds of thousands of clones, 87% of them singletons. The sample consisted of PBMCs or T cells enriched from blood (not recorded which). The receptors were gathered from a woman between 25 and 40 years old who had recovered from COVID-19.

The chain couples TRBV27 to TRBJ2-7, with TRBD2 identical over 10 bases. This CDR3 contains 14 residues. V lost 7 bases to trimming and J lost 5 bases; unmatched junction nucleotides: 8. From germline, CDR1 is MNHEY and CDR2 SMNVEV (reference sequence). The CDR3 protein is CASKDTSGMNEQYF. Here the CDR3 DNA reads TGTGCCAGCAAAGACACTAGCGGGATGAACGAGCAGTACTTC.

V usage is TRBV3-1 (or the pseudogene TRBV3-2) and J usage is TRBJ2-7; maybe TRBD1 (5 bases). The CDR3 contains 14 residues. Trimming removed 3 bases from V and 0 bases from J, with 9 bases in between. The germline CDR1 and CDR2 sequences are LGHDT and YNNKEL (reference sequence). CDR3 bases: TGTGCCAGCAGCCACTACCAGGGCTCCTACGAGCAGTACTTC. This codes for CASSHYQGSYEQYF.

This clone was detected once. V is TRBV5-5 and J is TRBJ2-7, with 10 nucleotides matching TRBD1. V was pared by 4 bases and J by 1 base, with 5 bases of the junction left unmatched. The CDR3 is 15 residues long. Germline-derived CDR1 and CDR2 are SGHKS and YYEKEE (reference sequence). The CDR3, as DNA: TGTGCCAGCAGCCCTGACAGGGGGCGATCCTACGAGCAGTACTTC. It codes for CASSPDRGRSYEQYF.

The rearrangement joins TRBV7-2 to TRBJ2-3, with TRBD2 identical over 8 bases. This CDR3 comprises 16 residues. Germline V gives CDR1 SGHTA, CDR2 FQGNSA. Trimming removed 2 bases from V and 2 bases from J; junction bases left unmatched: 6. The CDR3 sequence: CASSLFAGGLTDTQYF. The CDR3 nucleotides are TGTGCCAGCAGCTTATTTGCGGGAGGTCTCACAGATACGCAGTATTTT.

The chain joins TRBV11-2 to TRBJ2-2, with D possibly matching TRBD1 (6 bases). CDR3 length: 18 residues. The germline V and J ends were trimmed by 5 bases and 1 base, with 20 bases remaining between them. Germline CDR1 reads SGHAT; CDR2 reads FQNNGV. This CDR3 is CASSTLRWGRGNTGELFF. The CDR3 bases are TGTGCCAGCAGCACCCTAAGGTGGGGGCGTGGGAACACCGGGGAGCTGTTTTTT.

V is TRBV3-1 (or the pseudogene TRBV3-2) and J is TRBJ1-6; TRBD1 is a possible D gene (5 bases). Germline values: CDR1 LGHDT, CDR2 YNNKEL (reference sequence). This CDR3 spans 16 amino acids. V was clipped by 4 bases and J by 9 bases, with 19 bases between them. CDR3 protein: CASSREEGPKASPLHF. The CDR3 coding sequence is TGTGCCAGCAGCCGGGAGGAGGGGCCGAAAGCTTCACCCCTCCACTTT.

V gene TRBV24-1 combines with J gene TRBJ2-5; D remains unclear. This CDR3 contains 12 residues. Germline CDR1 is KGHDR and CDR2 is SFDVKD. V was pared by 4 bases and J by 8 bases, with 10 bases between. The CDR3 loop is CATSDYYQTQYF. CDR3 coding DNA: TGTGCCACCAGTGACTACTATCAAACCCAGTACTTC.

V gene TRBV7-9 combines with J gene TRBJ2-1; 9 bases line up with TRBD1. The CDR3 spans 15 residues. After removal of 1 base from V and 2 bases from J, the junction contained 0 bases not matched to a gene. The germline CDR1 and CDR2 sequences are SEHNR and FQNEAQ (reference sequence). The CDR3 is CASSLGQGAYNEQFF. In nucleotides, the CDR3 is TGTGCCAGCAGCTTAGGACAGGGGGCCTACAATGAGCAGTTCTTC.

The chain joins TRBV19 to TRBJ1-2, with a possible D match to TRBD1 (6 bases). Germline V gene lookup returns CDR1 LNHDA and CDR2 SQIVND (reference sequence). Trimming removed 4 bases at V and 8 bases at J, with 20 bases between. This CDR3 comprises 15 residues. Written as DNA, the CDR3 is TGTGCCAGTAGTACTTCTTGGGACACCCAGGGAGGCTACACCTTC. Translation: CASSTSWDTQGGYTF.

A remark on this clone: The sample has other DNA sequences that encode this CDR3 too. The chain joins TRBV2 to TRBJ2-7; possibly TRBD1 for D (5 bases). Germline loops: CDR1 SNHLY, CDR2 FYNNEI. The V and J ends lost 4 bases and 7 bases respectively, with 11 bases between them. This CDR3 is built from 12 residues. The CDR3 sequence is CASSGQGREQYF. CDR3 DNA: TGTGCCAGCAGTGGCCAGGGTAGGGAGCAGTACTTC.

The chain combines TRBV5-1 with TRBJ2-5; 7 bases map to TRBD1. The V gene end was trimmed by 4 bases and the J gene end by 3 bases; junction bases not matched to a gene: 6. There are 14 residues in the CDR3. Germline loops: CDR1 SGHRS, CDR2 YFSETQ. CDR3 loop: CASSNLGTEETQYF. The CDR3 region has the DNA TGCGCCAGCAGCAACCTCGGGACAGAAGAGACCCAGTACTTC.

The chain has TRBV5-4 and TRBJ1-2; D possibly corresponds to TRBD1 (6 bases). The V gene lost 0 bases and the J gene lost 4 bases, with 19 bases spanning the gap. Germline CDR1 SGHNT, CDR2 YYREEE (reference sequence). This CDR3 has 17 residues. The CDR3 sequence: CASSLAGGPGGPYGYTF. As DNA, the CDR3 is TGTGCCAGCAGCTTGGCCGGGGGGCCGGGAGGTCCCTATGGCTACACCTTC.

This clone was detected once. The CDR3 DNA sequence: TGTGCCAGCAGGCCAGCGGGGGGCTACAAAAACATTCAGTACTTC. Translating it yields CASRPAGGYKNIQYF. The chain couples TRBV28 to TRBJ2-4, with 9 bases matching TRBD2. CDR1 is MDHEN and CDR2 is SYDVKM in the germline V gene. V shed 6 bases, J shed 3 bases, and the junction held 6 bases outside the gene matches. This CDR3 has 15 amino acids.

CDR3 nucleotide sequence: TGTGCCAGCAGCCTACAGGGTGGGAACACCGGGGAGCTGTTTTTT. This encodes CASSLQGGNTGELFF. This rearrangement joins TRBV11-3 to TRBJ2-2, with a weak D call TRBD1 (6 bases). Per germline, CDR1 SGHNT and CDR2 YENEEA. Trimming shortened V by 5 bases and J by 1 base, and 11 bases separated the two germline ends. This CDR3 contains 15 residues.

The CDR3 coding sequence is TGTGCCAGCTTCTCGGACATGAACACTGAAGCTTTCTTT. This translates into CASFSDMNTEAFF. This chain joins TRBV18 and TRBJ1-1, with D possibly TRBD1 on 5 matching bases. Germline V gene sequence: CDR1 KGHSH, CDR2 LQKENI. V was pared by 7 bases and J by 0 bases, with 9 bases between. There are 13 residues in the CDR3. The entire variable domain, with the rest obtained from reference TRBV18 and TRBJ1-1, is as follows: NAGVMQNPRHLVRRRGQEARLRCSPMKGHSHVYWYRQLPEEGLKFMVYLQKENIIDESGMPKERFSAEFPKEGPSILRIQQVVRGDSAAYFCASFSDMNTEAFFGQGTRLTVV.

The chain employs TRBV6-5 and TRBJ2-3, with 10 bases lining up with TRBD2. Germline V gives CDR1 MNHEY, CDR2 SVGAGI. The CDR3 is 15 amino acids. Trimming cost V 2 bases and J 4 bases; bases outside gene matches: 3. The CDR3 sequence: CASSYGAGGSDTQYF. The CDR3, as DNA: TGTGCCAGCAGTTACGGAGCGGGGGGGTCAGATACGCAGTATTTT.

The J gene is TRBJ2-3, the V gene TRBV19; D might be TRBD2 (6 bases). Germline-derived CDR1 and CDR2 are LNHDA and SQIVND (reference sequence). V was trimmed by 5 bases and J by 4 bases, leaving 16 bases between them. The CDR3 is made up of 15 amino acids. The CDR3 protein is CASSPRGFSADTQYF. CDR3 in DNA: TGTGCCAGTAGTCCCCGGGGGTTCTCTGCAGATACGCAGTATTTT.

V gene TRBV4-2 combines with J gene TRBJ1-5; D ambiguous. The length of the CDR3 is 13 residues. Between the trimmed V and J ends, which lost 0 bases and 9 bases, there was a span of 9 bases. Per germline, CDR1 LGHNA and CDR2 YNFKEQ. In nucleotides, the CDR3 is TGTGCCAGCAGCCAAGACCTCAGTCTGCCCCAGCATTTT. This codes for CASSQDLSLPQHF.

This clone was recorded only once. The chain combines TRBV5-1 with TRBJ1-3; D is possibly TRBD1 (5 bases). V lost 1 base and J 2 bases, leaving 7 bases between the germline ends. CDR3 size: 14 residues. CDR1 is SGHRS and CDR2 is YFSETQ in the germline V gene. CDR3 sequence: CASSLTGTGNTIYF. CDR3 nucleotides: TGCGCCAGCAGCTTGACAGGAACTGGAAACACCATATATTTT.

The chain combines TRBV29-1 with TRBJ1-1; D perhaps matches TRBD1 (6 bases). V shed 2 bases and J shed 3 bases, with 10 bases lying between them. The CDR3 contains 13 residues. From germline, CDR1 is SQVTM and CDR2 ANQGSEA. The CDR3 coding sequence is TGCAGCGTTGAATGGGCAGGGGACACTGAAGCTTTCTTT. Protein: CSVEWAGDTEAFF. Filled out from reference TRBV29-1 and TRBJ1-1, the complete variable domain reads SAVISQKPSRDICQRGTSLTIQCQVDSQVTMMFWYRQQPGQSLTLIATANQGSEATYESGFVIDKFPISRPNLTFSTLTVSNMSPEDSSIYLCSVEWAGDTEAFFGQGTRLTVV.